These 18 T cell receptor beta chains share one sample of origin, sequenced in a study of OX40 agonist ivuxolimab in advanced cancers. TCRdb's table, derived via immunoSEQ multiplex PCR, lists solely in-frame clones and lacks some. Here the sample spans roughly 80,000 clones, around four fifths being singletons. This specimen was CD4+ or CD8+ T cells sorted from blood, taken in a trial of the OX40 agonist ivuxolimab. These receptors all stem from an adult with an advanced solid tumor such as melanoma, head and neck, liver or kidney cancer.

This chain connects TRBV30 to TRBJ1-2; D unresolved. Trimming took off 0 bases at V and 8 bases at J, with 10 bases between the two ends. The germline CDR1 and CDR2 sequences are GTSNPN and SVGIG (reference sequence). CDR3 size: 12 residues. CDR3 amino acids: CAWSVGPPGYTF. As DNA, the CDR3 is TGTGCCTGGAGTGTAGGCCCCCCAGGCTACACCTTC.

The chain links TRBV5-1 to TRBJ2-7; 8 bases line up with TRBD1. Germline lookup yields CDR1 SGHRS and CDR2 YFSETQ. The CDR3 is 15 residues long. J was trimmed by 2 bases and V by 3 bases; bases with no gene match: 7. CDR3 coding DNA: TGCGCCAGCAGCTCTGCGGTGACAGGGGCCTACGAGCAGTACTTC. Translated: CASSSAVTGAYEQYF.

This clone was observed a handful of times. V gene TRBV2 combines with J gene TRBJ1-2; 10 bases map to TRBD1. CDR3 length: 15 amino acids. V shed 2 bases and J 4 bases; nucleotides not matched to a gene: 4. The germline V gene encodes CDR1 SNHLY and CDR2 FYNNEI. The CDR3 coding sequence is TGTGCCAGCAGTGAAAAGGGACAGGGGTCCTATGGCTACACCTTC. Translation gives CASSEKGQGSYGYTF.

In its sample, this clone was seen a few times. This chain uses TRBV4-1 with TRBJ1-4, with 8 nucleotides matching TRBD1. This CDR3 comprises 15 residues. Trimming took 7 bases from V and 2 from J; bases not matched to a gene: 6. The germline gives CDR1 MGHRA, CDR2 YSYEKL. The CDR3 protein is CASTRTGYTNEKLFF. In nucleotides, the CDR3 is TGCGCCAGCACGAGGACAGGGTACACTAATGAAAAACTGTTTTTT.

The V and J genes are TRBV18 and TRBJ2-5, with 7 bases fitting TRBD2. The V segment lost 3 bases and the J segment 5 bases; nucleotides outside the gene matches: 3. The CDR3 is 13 amino acids. CDR1 is KGHSH and CDR2 is LQKENI in the germline V gene. The CDR3 loop is CASSPAAGETQYF. Here the CDR3 DNA reads TGTGCCAGCTCACCGGCAGCGGGGGAGACCCAGTACTTC.

There are a few counts of this clone. The CDR3 region has the DNA TGTGCCAGCAGCTTAGGACAGGGAACCTATAATTCACCCCTCCACTTT. Protein: CASSLGQGTYNSPLHF. The genes are TRBV7-9 and TRBJ1-6, with TRBD1 identical over 7 bases. The V and J ends lost 1 base and 2 bases, in that order; junction bases with no gene match: 2. The length of the CDR3 is 16 residues. Germline lookup yields CDR1 SEHNR and CDR2 FQNEAQ (reference sequence).

The V and J genes are TRBV30 and TRBJ1-6, with TRBD1 as a possible D gene (5 bases). V was pared by 2 bases and J by 8 bases, with 10 bases between. The CDR3 extends over 13 amino acids. Germline V gene lookup returns CDR1 GTSNPN and CDR2 SVGIG (reference sequence). The CDR3: CAWSHGHDSPLHF. In DNA, the CDR3 is TGTGCCTGGAGTCACGGACACGATTCACCCCTCCACTTT.

The chain recombines TRBV19 with TRBJ2-2; D is ambiguous. The CDR3 runs 13 residues. From germline, CDR1 is LNHDA and CDR2 SQIVND (reference sequence). V was pared by 4 bases and J by 5 bases, with 8 bases between. The CDR3 bases are TGTGCCAGTAGTAATCGCGGTACCGGGGAGCTGTTTTTT. It yields the protein CASSNRGTGELFF.

V is TRBV5-6 and J is TRBJ1-4; D ambiguous. V was shortened by 0 bases and J by 4 bases, with 10 bases between the two germline ends. Germline-derived CDR1 and CDR2 are SGHDT and YYEEEE. This CDR3 comprises 15 residues. The CDR3 sequence: CASSLGAALNEKLFF. The CDR3 DNA sequence: TGTGCCAGCAGCTTGGGGGCTGCACTTAATGAAAAACTGTTTTTT.

J is TRBJ2-6 and V is TRBV6-4; a possible D gene is TRBD1 (6 bases). Per germline, CDR1 MRHNA and CDR2 SNTAGT. Trimming shortened V by 2 bases and J by 0 bases, and 8 bases separated the two germline ends. CDR3 size: 16 residues. Written as DNA, the CDR3 is TGTGCCAGCAGTGACCAAGGGGGCTCTGGGGCCAACGTCCTGACTTTC. Translated, it gives CASSDQGGSGANVLTF.

This clone appeared a few times. This sequence joins TRBV28 and TRBJ1-2; perhaps TRBD1 as D (5 bases). The CDR3 has 11 amino acids. Trimming stripped 8 bases from V and 10 bases from J, with 14 bases between. Germline CDR1 reads MDHEN; CDR2 reads SYDVKM. CDR3 in amino acids: CASRTQRLYTF. In DNA form, the CDR3 reads TGTGCCAGCCGGACACAGCGACTCTACACCTTC.

The rearrangement uses TRBV29-1 and TRBJ2-1, with TRBD1 as a possible D gene (5 bases). This CDR3 has 15 residues. Germline CDR1 and CDR2: SQVTM and ANQGSEA. V lost 1 base and J 3 bases, leaving 13 bases between the germline ends. The CDR3 coding sequence is TGCAGCGTTGAAGGTGACAGCCGCTTCTACAATGAGCAGTTCTTC. Its protein is CSVEGDSRFYNEQFF.

The rearrangement joins TRBV2 to TRBJ2-3; D is possibly TRBD1 (6 bases). This CDR3 comprises 14 residues. Deletions cut 4 bases from V and 6 bases from J, with 14 bases between. Germline values: CDR1 SNHLY, CDR2 FYNNEI. DNA of the CDR3: TGTGCCAGCAGTGGTTCCAGGGGCGGGGATACGCAGTATTTT. Amino acid sequence: CASSGSRGGDTQYF.

V and J are TRBV5-4 and TRBJ2-7, with TRBD2 matching 12 bases. This CDR3 has 15 amino acids. J was trimmed by 6 bases and V by 4 bases; bases with no gene match: 8. Germline lookup yields CDR1 SGHNT and CDR2 YYREEE (reference sequence). The CDR3 nucleotides read TGTGCCAGCAGCCCTATCTCTAGCGGGGGGGGCGAGCAGTACTTC. Translated: CASSPISSGGGEQYF.

The chain has TRBV2 and TRBJ1-1, with D maybe TRBD1 (5 bases). The germline CDR1 and CDR2 sequences are SNHLY and FYNNEI. The CDR3 has 14 residues. V lost 7 bases and J 3 bases, leaving 15 bases between the germline ends. The CDR3 protein is CASTFTGVDTEAFF. The CDR3 nucleotides are TGTGCCAGCACGTTTACGGGGGTTGACACTGAAGCTTTCTTT.

The CDR3 sequence is CASSPNVNAHIQYF. CDR3 nucleotide sequence: TGTGCCAGCAGCCCGAACGTGAACGCTCACATTCAGTACTTC. V and J are TRBV7-3 and TRBJ2-4; D is ambiguous. The CDR3 has 14 amino acids. V lost 5 bases and J 8 bases, leaving 16 bases between the germline ends. Germline V gives CDR1 SGHTA, CDR2 FQGTGA.

Written as DNA, the CDR3 is TGTGCCAGCAGCCCGGGACAGGGCTACGAGCAGTACTTC. Encoded protein: CASSPGQGYEQYF. The chain couples TRBV7-3 to TRBJ2-7, with TRBD1 matching over 9 bases. Losses at the gene ends were 5 bases for V and 3 bases for J; bases not matched to a gene: 2. The CDR3 covers 13 residues. Germline CDR1 reads SGHTA; CDR2 reads FQGTGA.

J is TRBJ1-4 and V is TRBV9, with unresolved D. CDR1 and CDR2 from the germline V gene are SGDLS and YYNGEE. This CDR3 is 12 amino acids long. V lost 2 bases, J lost 5 bases, and 4 bases lay in between. The CDR3, as DNA: TGTGCCAGCAGCGTCGGAAATGAAAAACTGTTTTTT. Translation: CASSVGNEKLFF.